Shown below are 9 T cell receptor beta chains from a single sample sequenced in a study of T cell responses to AZD1222 COVID-19 vaccine. The protocol was immunoSEQ multiplex PCR, while the TCRdb copy is restricted to in-frame clones and leaves out a portion. The profile shows roughly 120,000 clones, about 87% of them singletons. The sequenced sample was peripheral blood, obtained 28 days after the second AZD1222 dose. The receptors stem from an adult who received the AZD1222 COVID-19 vaccine.

The chain carries TRBV19 and TRBJ1-1; TRBD1 matches at 9 bases. This CDR3 is 13 amino acids long. Germline V gene data show CDR1 as LNHDA and CDR2 as SQIVND (reference sequence). V shed 10 bases, J shed 4 bases, and the junction held 7 bases outside the gene matches. CDR3 bases: TGTGCCACCAGACAGGGGGGTGTCACTGAAGCTTTCTTT. Protein product: CATRQGGVTEAFF.

The V and J genes are TRBV19 and TRBJ2-1, with 8 nucleotides matching TRBD2. Germline V lookup: CDR1 LNHDA, CDR2 SQIVND (reference sequence). The CDR3 totals 12 residues. The J segment lost 9 bases and the V segment lost 6 bases, leaving 4 bases of the junction unmatched. CDR3: CASSRSGGEQFF. As DNA, the CDR3 is TGTGCCAGTAGCCGGAGCGGGGGTGAGCAGTTCTTC.

V gene TRBV5-6 combines with J gene TRBJ1-5, with 9 bases lining up with TRBD1. Germline CDR1 reads SGHDT; CDR2 reads YYEEEE. Trimming cost V 4 bases and J 6 bases; bases outside gene matches: 8. This CDR3 is built from 15 residues. This CDR3 is CASSLAGQGTQPQHF. The DNA for the CDR3 is TGTGCCAGCAGCCTGGCGGGACAGGGTACTCAGCCCCAGCATTTT.

V is TRBV5-1 and J is TRBJ2-7; D uncertain. The germline V and J ends were trimmed by 4 bases and 2 bases, with 7 bases remaining between them. The CDR3 runs to 12 residues. Germline V CDR1 and CDR2: SGHRS, YFSETQ. In DNA, the CDR3 is TGCGCCAGCAGCCTCCGGGCCTACGAGCAGTACTTC. The encoded protein is CASSLRAYEQYF.

This clone was seen a single time. The chain links TRBV10-3 to TRBJ1-5; D is uncertain. The CDR3 extends over 12 amino acids. CDR1 and CDR2 (germline): ENHRY, SYGVKD. Trimming took 3 bases from V and 5 from J, leaving 5 bases between them. CDR3 loop: CAISDSYQPQHF. In DNA, the CDR3 is TGTGCCATCAGTGATTCGTATCAGCCCCAGCATTTT.

The J gene is TRBJ1-1, the V gene TRBV6-6; D is unresolved. Germline values: CDR1 MNHNY, CDR2 SVGAGI (reference sequence). The CDR3 has 15 residues. V was pared by 0 bases and J by 0 bases, with 8 bases between. Here the CDR3 DNA reads TGTGCCAGCAGTTACTCAGCGGGGATGAACACTGAAGCTTTCTTT. It encodes CASSYSAGMNTEAFF.

The chain is built from TRBV6-5 and TRBJ1-5; 12 bases match TRBD1. CDR1 and CDR2 from the germline V gene are MNHEY and SVGAGI. The CDR3 extends over 15 amino acids. The J segment lost 9 bases and the V segment lost 7 bases, leaving 10 bases of the junction unmatched. CDR3 loop: CASNTGTGGAGPQHF. The CDR3 bases are TGTGCCAGCAATACCGGGACAGGGGGCGCAGGGCCCCAGCATTTT.

The chain carries TRBV27 and TRBJ1-3; 7 positions match TRBD1. CDR3 length: 15 residues. After removal of 5 bases from V and 4 bases from J, the junction contained 8 bases not matched to a gene. Germline V gene sequence: CDR1 MNHEY, CDR2 SMNVEV (reference sequence). CDR3 DNA sequence: TGTGCCAGCAGTCCAGGGGGGACAGCCGGAAACACCATATATTTT. This gives the protein CASSPGGTAGNTIYF.

This clone appeared once. The J gene is TRBJ2-5, the V gene TRBV18; the D gene is possibly TRBD2 (5 bases). The CDR3 is 16 residues long. V was trimmed by 2 bases and J by 2 bases, leaving 15 bases between them. Germline V lookup: CDR1 KGHSH, CDR2 LQKENI. The CDR3 spells CASSPIDRGTQETQYF. DNA for the CDR3: TGTGCCAGCTCACCAATCGACCGGGGAACTCAAGAGACCCAGTACTTC.